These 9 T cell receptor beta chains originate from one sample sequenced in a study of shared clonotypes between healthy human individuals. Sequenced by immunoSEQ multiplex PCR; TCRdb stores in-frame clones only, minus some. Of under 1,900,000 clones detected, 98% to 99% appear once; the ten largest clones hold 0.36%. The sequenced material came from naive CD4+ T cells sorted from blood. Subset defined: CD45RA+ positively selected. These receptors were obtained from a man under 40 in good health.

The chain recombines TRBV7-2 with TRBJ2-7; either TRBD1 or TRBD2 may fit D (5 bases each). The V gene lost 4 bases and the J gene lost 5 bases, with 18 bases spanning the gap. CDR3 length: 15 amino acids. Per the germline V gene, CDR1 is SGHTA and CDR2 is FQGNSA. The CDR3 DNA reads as TGTGCCAGCAGCTCAACCGGGACCAGGGTCAACGAGCAGTACTTC. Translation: CASSSTGTRVNEQYF.

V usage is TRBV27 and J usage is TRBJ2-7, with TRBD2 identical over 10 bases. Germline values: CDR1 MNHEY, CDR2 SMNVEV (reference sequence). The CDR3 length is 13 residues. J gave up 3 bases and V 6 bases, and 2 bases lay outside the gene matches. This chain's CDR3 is CASSGLADYEQYF. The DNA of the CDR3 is TGTGCCAGCAGCGGACTAGCGGACTACGAGCAGTACTTC.

CDR3 in amino acids: CASSLKFGTDTQYF. CDR3 bases: TGTGCCAGCAGCTTGAAGTTCGGCACAGATACGCAGTATTTT. The chain carries TRBV5-4 and TRBJ2-3; D remains ambiguous. Germline V gene lookup returns CDR1 SGHNT and CDR2 YYREEE (reference sequence). V was shortened by 1 base and J by 1 base, with 7 bases between the two germline ends. The CDR3 totals 14 residues.

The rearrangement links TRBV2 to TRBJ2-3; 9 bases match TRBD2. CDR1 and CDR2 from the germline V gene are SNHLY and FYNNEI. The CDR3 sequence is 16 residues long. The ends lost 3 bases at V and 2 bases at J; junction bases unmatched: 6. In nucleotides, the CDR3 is TGTGCCAGCAGTGAGCCGGGACTAGCCCACACAGATACGCAGTATTTT. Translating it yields CASSEPGLAHTDTQYF.

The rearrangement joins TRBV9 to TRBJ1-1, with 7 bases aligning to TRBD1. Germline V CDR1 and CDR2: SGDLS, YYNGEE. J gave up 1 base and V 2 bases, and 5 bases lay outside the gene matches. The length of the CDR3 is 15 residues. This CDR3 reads CASSVTGLTNTEAFF. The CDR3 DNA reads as TGTGCCAGCAGCGTGACAGGGTTGACGAACACTGAAGCTTTCTTT.

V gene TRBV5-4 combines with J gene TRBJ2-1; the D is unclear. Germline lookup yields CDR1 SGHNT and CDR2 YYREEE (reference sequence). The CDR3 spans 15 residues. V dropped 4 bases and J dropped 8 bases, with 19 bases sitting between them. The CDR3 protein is CASSIPGPRKDEQFF. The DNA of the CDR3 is TGTGCCAGCAGCATACCGGGTCCGCGTAAGGATGAGCAGTTCTTC.

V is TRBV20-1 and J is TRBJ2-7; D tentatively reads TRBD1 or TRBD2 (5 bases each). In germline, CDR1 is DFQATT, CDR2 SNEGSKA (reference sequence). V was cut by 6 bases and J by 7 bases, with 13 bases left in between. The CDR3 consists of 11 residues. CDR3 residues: CSARTTGEQYF. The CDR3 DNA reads TGCAGTGCCCGGACAACGGGGGAGCAGTACTTC.

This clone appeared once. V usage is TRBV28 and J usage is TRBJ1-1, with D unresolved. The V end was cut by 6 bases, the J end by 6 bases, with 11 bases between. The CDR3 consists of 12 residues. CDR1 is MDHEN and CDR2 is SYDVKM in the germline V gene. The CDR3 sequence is CASSLRWSEAFF. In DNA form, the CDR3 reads TGTGCCAGCAGCCTAAGGTGGTCTGAAGCTTTCTTT.

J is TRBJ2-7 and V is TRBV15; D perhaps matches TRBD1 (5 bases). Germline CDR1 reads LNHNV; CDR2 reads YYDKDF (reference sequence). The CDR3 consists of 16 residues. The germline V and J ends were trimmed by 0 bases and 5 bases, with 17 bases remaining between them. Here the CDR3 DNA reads TGTGCCACCAGCAGAGATCGTAGGGGTTTGACACACGAGCAGTACTTC. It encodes CATSRDRRGLTHEQYF.